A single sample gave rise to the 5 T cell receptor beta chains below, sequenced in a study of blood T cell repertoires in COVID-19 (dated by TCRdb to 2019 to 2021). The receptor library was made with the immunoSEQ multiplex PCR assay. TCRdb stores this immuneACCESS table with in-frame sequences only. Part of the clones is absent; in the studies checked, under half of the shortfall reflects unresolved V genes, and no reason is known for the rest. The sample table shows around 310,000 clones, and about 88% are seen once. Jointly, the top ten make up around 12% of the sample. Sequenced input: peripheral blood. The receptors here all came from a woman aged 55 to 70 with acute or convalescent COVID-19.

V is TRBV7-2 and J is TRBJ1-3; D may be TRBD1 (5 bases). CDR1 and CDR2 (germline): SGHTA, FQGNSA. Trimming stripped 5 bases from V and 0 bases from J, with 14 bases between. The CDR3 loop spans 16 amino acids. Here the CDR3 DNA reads TGTGCCAGCAGCGCTGGGGGGTTGATCTCTGGAAACACCATATATTTT. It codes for CASSAGGLISGNTIYF. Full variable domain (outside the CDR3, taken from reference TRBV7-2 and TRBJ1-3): GAGVSQSPSNKVTEKGKDVELRCDPISGHTALYWYRQSLGQGLEFLIYFQGNSAPDKSGLPSDRFSAERTGGSVSTLTIQRTQQEDSAVYLCASSAGGLISGNTIYFGEGSWLTVV.

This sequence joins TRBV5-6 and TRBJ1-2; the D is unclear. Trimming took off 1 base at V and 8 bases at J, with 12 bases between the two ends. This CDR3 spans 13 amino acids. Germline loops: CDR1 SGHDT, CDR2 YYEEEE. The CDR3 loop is CASSLTVASGYTF. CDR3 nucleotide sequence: TGTGCCAGCAGCTTGACAGTTGCGAGCGGCTACACCTTC.

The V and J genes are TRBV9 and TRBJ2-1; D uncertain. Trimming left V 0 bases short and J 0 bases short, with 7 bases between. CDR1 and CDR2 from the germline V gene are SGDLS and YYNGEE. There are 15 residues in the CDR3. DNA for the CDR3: TGTGCCAGCAGCGTAGCAAGGAGCTCCTACAATGAGCAGTTCTTC. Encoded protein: CASSVARSSYNEQFF.

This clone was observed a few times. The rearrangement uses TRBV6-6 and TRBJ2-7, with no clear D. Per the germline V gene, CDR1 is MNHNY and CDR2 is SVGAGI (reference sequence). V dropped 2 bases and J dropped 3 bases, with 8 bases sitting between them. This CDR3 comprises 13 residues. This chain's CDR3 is CASSYGTDYEQYF. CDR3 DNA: TGTGCCAGCAGTTACGGTACAGACTACGAGCAGTACTTC.

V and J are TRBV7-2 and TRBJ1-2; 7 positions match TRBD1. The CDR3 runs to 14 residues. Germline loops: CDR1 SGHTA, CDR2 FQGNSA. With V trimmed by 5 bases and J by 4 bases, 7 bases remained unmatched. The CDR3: CASSQRQGPYGYTF. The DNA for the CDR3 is TGTGCCAGCAGCCAAAGACAGGGACCCTATGGCTACACCTTC.